This T cell receptor (beta chain) was recorded in a study of T cell clonotyping in hematopoietic cell transplantation. Study results and caveats: Without cell sorting, CD4 versus CD8 contributions remain unresolved. Graft donor and pretransplant recipient Inverse Simpson Index values predicted broader posttransplant TCR diversity. Pathologically expanded recipient clonotypes increased progressively from day 30 to day 180 as diversity fell.

Trimming took off 1 base at V and 2 bases at J, with 9 bases between the two ends. This CDR3 is 14 amino acids long. CDR1 is MNHEY and CDR2 is SVGAGI in the germline V gene. Blood collection times were about day -28 and days 30, 100, 180 posttransplant. With respect to this clone: Its target is unknown.

Data came from immunoSEQ multiplex PCR; TCRdb stores just in-frame clones and leaves some out. The table includes approximately 5,000 clones, around three quarters detected once. The chain has TRBV6-5 and TRBJ2-7, with D possibly being TRBD1 (6 bases). This specimen consisted of peripheral blood mononuclear cells, obtained 100 days after allogeneic stem cell transplant. The sequence was collected from a male patient aged 60-69 years who had an allogeneic stem cell transplant, so T cells may come from the graft donor. Some clones in this sample may be carry-over from other donors' samples. In nucleotides, the CDR3 is TGTGCCAGCAGTTACTATAGGGGGACCTACGAGCAGTACTTC. The encoded protein is CASSYYRGTYEQYF.